The source of this T cell receptor (beta chain) is a study of Ad26.COV2.S vaccination and SARS-CoV-2 variants. Sequencing was performed with immunoSEQ multiplex PCR; in TCRdb, only in-frame clones are kept and a portion is missing. The repertoire has hundreds of thousands of clones, roughly nine tenths of them found once; the top ten carry around 1.4%. The germline V gene encodes CDR1 LNHDA and CDR2 SQIVND (reference sequence). Unmatched junction bases numbered 20, after V lost 10 bases and J lost 1 base. The CDR3 has 18 amino acids. The treatment denotes: some 20 received Ad26.COV2.S at low or high dose, single or two shots; about five received placebo; per-sample allocation not given. Specimens were obtained on day 63 following the first vaccine or placebo injection.

This clonotype was obtained from a person between 18 and 59 years old who received the Ad26.COV2.S COVID-19 vaccine or a placebo. The material was peripheral blood, obtained in a trial of Ad26.COV2.S vaccine versus placebo. The chain couples TRBV19 to TRBJ1-1; the match to TRBD1 covers 8 bases. The CDR3 protein is CATLPRIRRDRSNTEAFF. CDR3 DNA sequence: TGTGCCACCCTCCCCCGAATCCGCCGGGACAGGTCGAACACTGAAGCTTTCTTT.